This T cell receptor (beta chain) is from a study of early T cells in non-severe SARS-CoV-2 infection. Study information: Chains were not paired, and sequencing was done on bulk RNA from unsorted whole blood. Study-level results: Matching against VDJdb likely underestimated virus-specific expansions, favoring anti-spike CD8.

At least ten counts were recorded for this clonotype. Its antigen is undetermined. V was pared by 3 bases and J by 5 bases, with 7 bases of the junction left unmatched. The CDR3 consists of 15 residues. cDNA molecules, individually, were tagged with unique molecular identifiers. From the 5' RACE reads, TCRdb called clonotypes with MiXCR, one entry per CDR3 protein. Of 85,000 to 90,000 distinct CDR3 sequences in the sample, approximately 15% are singletons; the top ten hold under 0.75%. This TCR was recovered from an adult who was a healthcare worker with PCR-confirmed SARS-CoV-2 infection or an uninfected control (not recorded which). The gene calls are TRBV12-3 or TRBV12-4 and TRBJ1-1; 9 nucleotides match TRBD1. The sample comprised whole blood. The CDR3 DNA is TGTGCCAGCAGTTTGGGACAGGGAATAAGAACTGAAGCTTTCTTT. It specifies CASSLGQGIRTEAFF.